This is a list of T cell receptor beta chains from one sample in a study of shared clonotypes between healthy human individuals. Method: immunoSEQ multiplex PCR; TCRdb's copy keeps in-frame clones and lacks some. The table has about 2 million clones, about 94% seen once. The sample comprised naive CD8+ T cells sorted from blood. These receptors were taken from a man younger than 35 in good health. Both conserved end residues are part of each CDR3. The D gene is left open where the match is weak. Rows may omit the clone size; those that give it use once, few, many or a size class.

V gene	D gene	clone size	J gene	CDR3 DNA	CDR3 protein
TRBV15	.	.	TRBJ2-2	TGTGCCACCAGCCGGGCCAACCCAACCGGGGAGCTGTTTTTT	CATSRANPTGELFF
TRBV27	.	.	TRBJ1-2	TGTGCCAGCAGTTTACAAGGGGCGCGGAATGGCTACACCTTC	CASSLQGARNGYTF
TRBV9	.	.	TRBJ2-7	TGTGCCAGCAGCGTAGAGGGGGGGCACGACGAGCAGTACTTC	CASSVEGGHDEQYF
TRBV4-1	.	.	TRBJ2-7	TGCGCCAGCAGCCAAGAGCAGGACCATTACTACGAGCAGTACTTC	CASSQEQDHYYEQYF
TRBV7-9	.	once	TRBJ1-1	TGTGCCAGCAGCTTAGCGGGTGCTGAAGCTTTCTTT	CASSLAGAEAFF
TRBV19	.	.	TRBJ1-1	TGTGCCACGGGGGGGGTAGTTGAAGCTTTCTTT	CATGGVVEAFF
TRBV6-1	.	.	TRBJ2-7	TGTGCCAGCAGTCGGTCCGTAGTCTACGAGCAGTACTTC	CASSRSVVYEQYF
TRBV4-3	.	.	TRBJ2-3	TGCGCCAGCAGCCAAGCAGCACAGCCTAGCACAGATACGCAGTATTTT	CASSQAAQPSTDTQYF
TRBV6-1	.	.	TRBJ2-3	TGTGCCAGCAGTGAACTAGTGACAGATACGCAGTATTTT	CASSELVTDTQYF
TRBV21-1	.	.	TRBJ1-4	TGTGCCAGCAGCAAAGAACAGGGGGGAGAAAAACTGTTTTTT	CASSKEQGGEKLFF
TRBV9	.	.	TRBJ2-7	TGTGCCAGCAGCGTAGCTACAACGGGCGGAGAAGCCTACGAGCAGTACTTC	CASSVATTGGEAYEQYF
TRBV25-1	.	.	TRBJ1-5	TGTGCCAGCAGTGGGGGAGGGGACCAGCCCCAGCATTTT	CASSGGGDQPQHF
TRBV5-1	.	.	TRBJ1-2	TGCGCCAGCAGAGACGACCCGGGGCAGGTTGGCTACACCTTC	CASRDDPGQVGYTF
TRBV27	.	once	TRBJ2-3	TGTGCCAGCAGTTCCATAAAGGTGGGGGGTACTAGCACAGATACGCAGTATTTT	CASSSIKVGGTSTDTQYF
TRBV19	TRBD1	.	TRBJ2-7	TGTGCCAGTAGTCACAGGGGTTCCCCCTCCTACGAGCAGTACTTC	CASSHRGSPSYEQYF
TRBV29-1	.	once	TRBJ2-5	TGCAGCGCCCATGACTTGGAGACCCAGTACTTC	CSAHDLETQYF
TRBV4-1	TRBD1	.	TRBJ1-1	TGCGCCAGCAGCGCACCACAGGGGGGAATGAACACTGAAGCTTTCTTT	CASSAPQGGMNTEAFF
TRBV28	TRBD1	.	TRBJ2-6	TGTGCCAGCAGTATAGGGACAGTCTCTGGGGCCAACGTCCTGACTTTC	CASSIGTVSGANVLTF
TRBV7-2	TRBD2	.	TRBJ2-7	TGTGCCAGCAGCTTACGGGGGACTAGCGGCTACGAGCAGTACTTC	CASSLRGTSGYEQYF
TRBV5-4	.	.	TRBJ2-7	TGTGCCAGCAGCTTCGACTACGTCGAGCAGTACTTC	CASSFDYVEQYF
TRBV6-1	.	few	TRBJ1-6	TGTGCCAGCAGTGAAGAAGACCGGAATTATAATTCACCCCTCCACTTT	CASSEEDRNYNSPLHF
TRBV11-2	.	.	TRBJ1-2	TGTGCCAGCAGCTTAGATCCAGAAGCTAACTATGGCTACACCTTC	CASSLDPEANYGYTF
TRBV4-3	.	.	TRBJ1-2	TGCGCCAGCAGCCAAGAGGGTATTAACTATGGCTACACCTTC	CASSQEGINYGYTF
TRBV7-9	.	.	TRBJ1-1	TGTGCCAGCAGCACGGGAGCGCGACCTGAAGCTTTCTTT	CASSTGARPEAFF
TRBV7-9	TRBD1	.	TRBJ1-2	TGTGCCACCAAAAACCAGGGTCAGGGGGCGAACTATGGCTACACCTTC	CATKNQGQGANYGYTF
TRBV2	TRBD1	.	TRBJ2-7	TGTGCCAGCAGTGAAGGGACAGGGAGAACCTACGAGCAGTACTTC	CASSEGTGRTYEQYF
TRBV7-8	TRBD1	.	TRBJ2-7	TGTGCCAGCAGCTTAGGGACAGGACCCTACGAGCAGTACTTC	CASSLGTGPYEQYF
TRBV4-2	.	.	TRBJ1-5	TGTGCCAGCAGCGAACCGGGAGGGGTAAATCAGCCCCAGCATTTT	CASSEPGGVNQPQHF
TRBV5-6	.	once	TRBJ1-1	TGTGCCAGCAGACCTGACAGGATGAACACTGAAGCTTTCTTT	CASRPDRMNTEAFF
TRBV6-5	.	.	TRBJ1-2	TGTGCCAGCAGTTACGCCTCGGTTGGGTATGGCTACACCTTC	CASSYASVGYGYTF
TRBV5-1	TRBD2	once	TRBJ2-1	TGCGCCAGCAGCCCAGGACTAGCGGGAGGGCCATCCTACAATGAGCAGTTCTTC	CASSPGLAGGPSYNEQFF
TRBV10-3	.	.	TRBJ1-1	TGTGCCATCAGTGCCCCCGCTCAGGGGAGCGAGAACACTGAAGCTTTCTTT	CAISAPAQGSENTEAFF
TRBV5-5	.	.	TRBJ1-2	TGTGCCAGCAGCTTGGTAGGGGTGGATGGCTACACCTTC	CASSLVGVDGYTF
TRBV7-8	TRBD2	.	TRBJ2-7	TGTGCCAGCAGCTCCGGGGGGGGCCCCTACGAGCAGTACTTC	CASSSGGGPYEQYF
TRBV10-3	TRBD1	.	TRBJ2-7	TGTGCCATCAGTGAGCTACGGGACAGGTGGGCTGGCGAGCAGTACTTC	CAISELRDRWAGEQYF
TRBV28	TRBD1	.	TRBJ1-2	TGTGCCAGCAGCCCGGGGACAGTCTCTCCTAACTATGGCTACACCTTC	CASSPGTVSPNYGYTF
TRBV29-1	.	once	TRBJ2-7	TGCAGCGTTTTGGACCGTTCCTACGAGCAGTACTTC	CSVLDRSYEQYF
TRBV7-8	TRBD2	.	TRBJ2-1	TGTGCCAGCAGCTTAGGATTAGCGGGAGGGCTATGGAATGAGCAGTTCTTC	CASSLGLAGGLWNEQFF
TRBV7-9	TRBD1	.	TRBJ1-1	TGTGCCAGCAGCTTAGGCCCGACAGGGTCTGGGGACACTGAAGCTTTCTTT	CASSLGPTGSGDTEAFF
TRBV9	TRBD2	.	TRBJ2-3	TGTGCCAGCAGCGTACAGCGGGGGGGCACAGATACGCAGTATTTT	CASSVQRGGTDTQYF
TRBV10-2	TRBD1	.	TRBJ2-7	TGCGCCAGCACAGGGGGCAGGTACGAGCAGTACTTC	CASTGGRYEQYF
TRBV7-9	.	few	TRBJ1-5	TGTGCCAGCAGCTTAGGGGGACAGCCCCAGCATTTT	CASSLGGQPQHF
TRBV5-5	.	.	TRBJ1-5	TGTGCCAGCAGCTTCGAAGGGAATAGCAATCAGCCCCAGCATTTT	CASSFEGNSNQPQHF
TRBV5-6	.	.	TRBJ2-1	TGTGCCAGCAGCTTGGCCGGGGGAGGCTACAATGAGCAGTTCTTC	CASSLAGGGYNEQFF
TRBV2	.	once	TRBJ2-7	TGTGCCAGCAGTGAAGTTAGAGGATACGAGCAGTACTTC	CASSEVRGYEQYF
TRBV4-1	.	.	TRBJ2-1	TGCGCCAGCAGCCAAGAGGACCGGCCACATAATGAGCAGTTCTTC	CASSQEDRPHNEQFF
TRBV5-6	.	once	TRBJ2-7	TGTGCCAGCAGCTACATGTCCTACGAGCAGTACTTC	CASSYMSYEQYF
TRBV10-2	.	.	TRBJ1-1	TGCGCCAGCAGTGAGTCGCTCGTTGGGGCTTTCTTT	CASSESLVGAFF
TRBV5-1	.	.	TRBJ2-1	TGCGCCAGCAGCTTACAAGGGAACAATGAGCAGTTCTTC	CASSLQGNNEQFF